This T cell receptor beta chain was sequenced for a study of T-cell reconstitution after alpha-beta-depleted transplantation in children. Regarding the study as a whole: Reports say that about two months after transplant, the alpha-beta T cells came out of several hundred graft clones that had expanded. Day-60 TCRbeta diversity that was high in some patients was derived from surviving recipient T cells and thymic progenitors. T-cell counts and diversity at one year following transplant were attributed mainly to newly produced T cells.

The germline CDR1 and CDR2 sequences are MDHEN and SYDVKM. Trimming cost V 5 bases and J 5 bases; bases outside gene matches: 7. CDR3 length equals 14 residues. The authors prepared the TCRbeta library with unique molecular identifiers. TCRdb ran MiXCR on the PCR reads and lists one entry per CDR3 protein. The sample includes hundreds of thousands of distinct CDR3 sequences, about 9.4% of them seen just once. In this sample, this clonotype turned up many times. Its antigen remains unidentified. This chain uses TRBV28 with TRBJ1-1, with TRBD1 matching over 8 bases. The source material was PBMCs, sampled before TCRalphabeta/CD19-depleted stem cell transplant. This clonotype originated in a boy under three years old with acute myeloid leukemia, due to receive a stem cell transplant. The DNA for the CDR3 is TGTGCCAGCAGTCCACAGGGGGTTGGGACTGAAGCTTTCTTT. Translated, it gives CASSPQGVGTEAFF.